One sample yielded the 16 T cell receptor beta chains listed below, sequenced in a study of blood T cell repertoires in COVID-19. This table comes from immunoSEQ multiplex PCR, and its TCRdb copy is limited to in-frame clones, with some not included. The top ten clones hold about 5% of a sample with about 250,000 clones, roughly 85% of them seen once. The sample was PBMCs or T cells enriched from blood (not recorded which). These receptors all stem from a man in his forties who had been exposed to COVID-19.

The chain combines TRBV7-9 with TRBJ2-1, with 7 positions matching TRBD1. Germline V gene lookup returns CDR1 SEHNR and CDR2 FQNEAQ (reference sequence). With 2 bases clipped from V and 0 bases from J, the junction kept 4 bases outside the gene matches. This CDR3 has 16 amino acids. Here the CDR3 DNA reads TGTGCCAGCAGCTTATCGACAGGGAGCTCCTACAATGAGCAGTTCTTC. Its translation: CASSLSTGSSYNEQFF.

The rearrangement links TRBV9 to TRBJ2-2; 8 positions agree with TRBD2. Per germline, CDR1 SGDLS and CDR2 YYNGEE. The ends lost 0 bases at V and 4 bases at J; junction bases unmatched: 5. The CDR3 extends over 16 amino acids. CDR3 in DNA: TGTGCCAGCAGCGTAGAAGGCGGGAGGCCCACCGGGGAGCTGTTTTTT. This encodes CASSVEGGRPTGELFF.

The rearrangement uses TRBV6-1 and TRBJ2-1; tentative D call: TRBD2 (7 bases). Germline V CDR1 and CDR2: MNHNS, SASEGT. There are 15 residues in the CDR3. V was pared by 1 base and J by 5 bases, with 12 bases between. CDR3 in amino acids: CASSEGPGGNNEQFF. CDR3 DNA: TGTGCCAGCAGTGAAGGCCCGGGGGGCAACAATGAGCAGTTCTTC.

This rearrangement joins TRBV5-4 to TRBJ2-7; tentatively, D is TRBD2 (5 bases). Germline loops: CDR1 SGHNT, CDR2 YYREEE (reference sequence). CDR3 length: 14 amino acids. V was clipped by 2 bases and J by 3 bases, with 12 bases between them. CDR3 in DNA: TGTGCCAGCAGCTTTGGAAGCGGCGTCTACGAGCAGTACTTC. This encodes CASSFGSGVYEQYF.

The V call is TRBV5-6, the J call TRBJ1-1; D is uncertain. Germline CDR1 SGHDT, CDR2 YYEEEE. V was pared by 1 base and J by 4 bases, with 17 bases between. This CDR3 region has 16 residues. The CDR3 protein is CASSLKVSVVGTEAFF. The DNA of the CDR3 is TGTGCCAGCAGCTTGAAAGTTAGCGTCGTCGGCACTGAAGCTTTCTTT.

This chain uses TRBV5-1 with TRBJ1-5, with a tentative D call TRBD1 (6 bases). In germline, CDR1 is SGHRS, CDR2 YFSETQ. V lost 2 bases and J 7 bases, leaving 10 bases between the germline ends. The CDR3 extends over 13 amino acids. The CDR3 bases are TGCGCCAGCAGCTTCAGGGGAGAGCAGCCCCAGCATTTT. This gives the protein CASSFRGEQPQHF.

The chain employs TRBV7-9 and TRBJ2-7; tentatively, D is TRBD2 (5 bases). The CDR3 contains 15 residues. From germline, CDR1 is SEHNR and CDR2 FQNEAQ (reference sequence). The V gene lost 5 bases and the J gene lost 0 bases, with 14 bases spanning the gap. The DNA of the CDR3 is TGTGCCAGCAGCGGATCGGAGGCTATCTCCTACGAGCAGTACTTC. This codes for CASSGSEAISYEQYF.

The V call is TRBV5-4, the J call TRBJ1-2; unclear D gene. The CDR3 consists of 15 residues. CDR1 is SGHNT and CDR2 is YYREEE in the germline V gene (reference sequence). The V end was cut by 0 bases, the J end by 2 bases, with 11 bases between. The CDR3 reads CASSLVRGENYGYTF. The CDR3 bases are TGTGCCAGCAGCTTGGTACGGGGTGAGAACTATGGCTACACCTTC.

This chain joins TRBV18 and TRBJ1-3, with TRBD1 identical over 9 bases. Germline assignment: CDR1 KGHSH and CDR2 LQKENI. The CDR3 runs 16 residues. After removal of 4 bases from V and 0 bases from J, the junction contained 4 bases not matched to a gene. The CDR3 sequence: CASSRAGQGSGNTIYF. The CDR3 bases are TGTGCCAGCTCACGGGCGGGACAGGGCTCTGGAAACACCATATATTTT.

The V gene is TRBV5-6, the J gene TRBJ2-7; TRBD1 matches at 9 bases. V lost 3 bases and J lost 6; bases outside the gene matches: 10. The CDR3 totals 15 residues. Germline-derived CDR1 and CDR2 are SGHDT and YYEEEE. This CDR3 reads CASSSTGTGMREQYF. CDR3 sequence (DNA): TGTGCCAGCAGCTCAACCGGGACAGGGATGCGCGAGCAGTACTTC.

This chain links TRBV7-2 with TRBJ1-5; TRBD1 might be the D (5 bases). The CDR3 is 13 residues long. In germline, CDR1 is SGHTA, CDR2 FQGNSA. V was trimmed by 3 bases and J by 5 bases, leaving 8 bases between them. The CDR3 loop reads CASSFWGDQPQHF. The DNA of the CDR3 is TGTGCCAGCAGCTTCTGGGGGGATCAGCCCCAGCATTTT.

V usage is TRBV5-4 and J usage is TRBJ2-5; a possible D gene is TRBD2 (7 bases). V lost 1 base and J lost 5, with 9 bases in between. The CDR3 loop spans 13 amino acids. Germline CDR1 and CDR2: SGHNT and YYREEE (reference sequence). The CDR3 region is CASSLWGGETQYF. CDR3 bases: TGTGCCAGCAGCTTGTGGGGGGGCGAGACCCAGTACTTC.

The chain recombines TRBV2 with TRBJ2-7; TRBD1 aligns across 7 bases. The germline CDR1 and CDR2 sequences are SNHLY and FYNNEI. This CDR3 has 14 amino acids. With 6 bases clipped from V and 6 bases from J, the junction kept 11 bases outside the gene matches. The CDR3 DNA follows: TGTGCCAGCAGGCGAGGGGGCGCGTCTGGCGAGCAGTACTTC. As protein: CASRRGGASGEQYF.

In nucleotides, the CDR3 is TGCAGCACCTCGGGGACAGATAGCAATCAGCCCCAGCATTTT. Translation: CSTSGTDSNQPQHF. The V call is TRBV29-1, the J call TRBJ1-5; 7 bases are shared with TRBD1. The CDR3 consists of 14 residues. V trimming: 8 bases; J trimming: 0 bases; junction bases outside the gene matches: 7. Germline CDR1 SQVTM, CDR2 ANQGSEA.

V gene TRBV27 combines with J gene TRBJ2-5, with D perhaps TRBD2 (6 bases). There are 17 residues in the CDR3. CDR1 and CDR2 (germline): MNHEY, SMNVEV (reference sequence). Trimming stripped 2 bases from V and 1 base from J, with 17 bases between. The CDR3 DNA reads TGTGCCAGCAGTTTAGTCGGGAGCTGGGGGTTCCAAGAGACCCAGTACTTC. It encodes CASSLVGSWGFQETQYF.

The rearrangement joins TRBV2 to TRBJ1-5; D might be TRBD1 (6 bases). Trimming cost V 4 bases and J 9 bases, with 19 bases left between them. Germline CDR1 SNHLY, CDR2 FYNNEI. The CDR3 has 15 residues. CDR3 residues: CASSGGRDTSRPQHF. CDR3 DNA sequence: TGTGCCAGCAGTGGAGGCCGGGACACCTCAAGGCCCCAGCATTTT.